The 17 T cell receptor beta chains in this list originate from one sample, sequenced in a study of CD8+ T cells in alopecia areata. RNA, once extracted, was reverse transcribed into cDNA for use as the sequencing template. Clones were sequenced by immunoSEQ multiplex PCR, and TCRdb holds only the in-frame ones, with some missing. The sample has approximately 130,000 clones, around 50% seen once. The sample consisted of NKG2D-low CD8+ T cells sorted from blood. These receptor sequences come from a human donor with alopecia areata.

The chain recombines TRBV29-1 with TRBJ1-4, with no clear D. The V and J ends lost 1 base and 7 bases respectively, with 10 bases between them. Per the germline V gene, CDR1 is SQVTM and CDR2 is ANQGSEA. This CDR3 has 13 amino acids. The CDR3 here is CSVEVETGEKLFF. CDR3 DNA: TGCAGCGTTGAAGTGGAAACGGGTGAAAAACTGTTTTTT.

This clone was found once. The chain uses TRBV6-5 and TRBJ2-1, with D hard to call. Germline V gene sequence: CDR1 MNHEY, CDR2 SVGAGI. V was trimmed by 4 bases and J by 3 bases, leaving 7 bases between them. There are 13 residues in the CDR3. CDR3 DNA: TGTGCCAGCAGTTCGAGCTTCTACAATGAGCAGTTCTTC. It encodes CASSSSFYNEQFF.

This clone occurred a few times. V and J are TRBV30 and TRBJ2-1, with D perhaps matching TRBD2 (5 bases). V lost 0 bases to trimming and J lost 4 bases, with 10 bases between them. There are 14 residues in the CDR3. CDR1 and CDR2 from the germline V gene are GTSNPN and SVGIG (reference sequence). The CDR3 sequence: CAWSVEVGYNEQFF. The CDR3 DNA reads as TGTGCCTGGAGTGTGGAGGTCGGGTACAATGAGCAGTTCTTC.

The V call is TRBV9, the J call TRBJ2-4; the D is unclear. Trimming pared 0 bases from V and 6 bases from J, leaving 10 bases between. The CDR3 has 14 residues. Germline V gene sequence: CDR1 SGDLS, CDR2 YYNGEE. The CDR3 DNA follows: TGTGCCAGCAGCGTAGAGGGCAGTTCAAACATTCAGTACTTC. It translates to CASSVEGSSNIQYF.

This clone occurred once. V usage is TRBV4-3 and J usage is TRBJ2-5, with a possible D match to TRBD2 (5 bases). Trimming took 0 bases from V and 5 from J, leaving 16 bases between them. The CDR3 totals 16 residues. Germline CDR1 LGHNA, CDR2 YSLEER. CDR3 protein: CASSQEVPSDFETQYF. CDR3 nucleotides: TGCGCCAGCAGCCAAGAGGTACCGTCGGACTTTGAGACCCAGTACTTC.

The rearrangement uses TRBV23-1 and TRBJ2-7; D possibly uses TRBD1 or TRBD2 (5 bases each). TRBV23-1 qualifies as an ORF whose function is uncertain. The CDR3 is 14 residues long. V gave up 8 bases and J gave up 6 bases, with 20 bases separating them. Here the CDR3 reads CASAYRDRACEQYF. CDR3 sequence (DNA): TGCGCCAGCGCTTACCGGGACCGGGCCTGCGAGCAGTACTTC.

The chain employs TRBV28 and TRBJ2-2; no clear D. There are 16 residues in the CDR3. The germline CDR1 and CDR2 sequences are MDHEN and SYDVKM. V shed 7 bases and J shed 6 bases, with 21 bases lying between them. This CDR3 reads CASTWELRDLSGELFF. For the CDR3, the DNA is TGTGCCAGCACTTGGGAACTGCGAGATTTGTCCGGGGAGCTGTTTTTT.

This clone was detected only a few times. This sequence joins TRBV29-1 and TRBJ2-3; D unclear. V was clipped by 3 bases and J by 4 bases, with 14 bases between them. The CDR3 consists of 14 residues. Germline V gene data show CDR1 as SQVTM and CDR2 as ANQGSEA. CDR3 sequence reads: CSVEGLRRADTQYF. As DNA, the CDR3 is TGCAGCGTTGAGGGCCTCAGACGAGCAGATACGCAGTATTTT.

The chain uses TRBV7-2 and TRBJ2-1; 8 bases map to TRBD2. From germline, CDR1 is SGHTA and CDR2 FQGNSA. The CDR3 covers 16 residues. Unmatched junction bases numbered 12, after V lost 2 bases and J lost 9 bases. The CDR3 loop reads CASSLRSSGPQGEQFF. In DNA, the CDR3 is TGTGCCAGCAGCTTAAGGTCTAGCGGGCCCCAGGGTGAGCAGTTCTTC.

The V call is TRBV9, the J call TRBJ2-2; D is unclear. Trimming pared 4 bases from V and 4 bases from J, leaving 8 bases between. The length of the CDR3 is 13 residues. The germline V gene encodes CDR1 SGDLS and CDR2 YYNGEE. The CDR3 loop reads CASSPQFTGELFF. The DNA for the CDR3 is TGTGCCAGCAGCCCCCAGTTCACCGGGGAGCTGTTTTTT.

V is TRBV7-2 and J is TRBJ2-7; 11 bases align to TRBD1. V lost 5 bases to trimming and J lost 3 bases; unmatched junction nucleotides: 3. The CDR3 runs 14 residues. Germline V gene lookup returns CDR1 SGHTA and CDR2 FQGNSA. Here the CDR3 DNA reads TGTGCCAGCAGCGAGGGACAGGGGGTCTACGAGCAGTACTTC. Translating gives CASSEGQGVYEQYF. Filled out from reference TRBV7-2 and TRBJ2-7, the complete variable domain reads GAGVSQSPSNKVTEKGKDVELRCDPISGHTALYWYRQSLGQGLEFLIYFQGNSAPDKSGLPSDRFSAERTGGSVSTLTIQRTQQEDSAVYLCASSEGQGVYEQYFGPGTRLTVT.

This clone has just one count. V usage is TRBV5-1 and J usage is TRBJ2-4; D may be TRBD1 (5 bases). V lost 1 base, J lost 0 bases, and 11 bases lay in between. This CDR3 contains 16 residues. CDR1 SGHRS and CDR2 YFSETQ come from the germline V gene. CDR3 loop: CASSLRLGLAKNIQYF. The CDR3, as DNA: TGCGCCAGCAGCTTGAGGTTGGGGCTAGCCAAAAACATTCAGTACTTC.

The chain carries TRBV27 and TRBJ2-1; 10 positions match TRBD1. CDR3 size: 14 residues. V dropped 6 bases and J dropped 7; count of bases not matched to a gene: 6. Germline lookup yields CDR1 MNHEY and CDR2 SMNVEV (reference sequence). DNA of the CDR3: TGTGCCAGCAGAAATCCGGGACAGGGGAATGAGCAGTTCTTC. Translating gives CASRNPGQGNEQFF.

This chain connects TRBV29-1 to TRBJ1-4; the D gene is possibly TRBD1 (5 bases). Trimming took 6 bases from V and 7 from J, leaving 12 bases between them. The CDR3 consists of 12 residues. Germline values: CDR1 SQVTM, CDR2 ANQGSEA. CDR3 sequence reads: CSVQQDGEKLFF. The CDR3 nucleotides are TGCAGCGTACAACAGGACGGTGAAAAACTGTTTTTT.

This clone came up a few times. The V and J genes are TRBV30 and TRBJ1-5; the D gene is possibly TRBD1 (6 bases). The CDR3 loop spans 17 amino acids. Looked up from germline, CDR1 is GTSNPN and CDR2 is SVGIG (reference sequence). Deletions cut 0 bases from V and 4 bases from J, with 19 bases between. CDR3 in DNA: TGTGCCTGGAGTGTACGGTGGCAGGGGCCTACTAATCAGCCCCAGCATTTT. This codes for CAWSVRWQGPTNQPQHF.

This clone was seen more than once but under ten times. The CDR3 sequence: CSVERQGRINYGYTF. The CDR3 region has the DNA TGCAGCGTTGAAAGGCAGGGGCGAATTAACTATGGCTACACCTTC. The chain has TRBV29-1 and TRBJ1-2; D is perhaps TRBD1 (6 bases). Trimming removed 2 bases from V and 1 base from J, with 14 bases in between. The CDR3 has 15 amino acids. The germline CDR1 and CDR2 sequences are SQVTM and ANQGSEA.

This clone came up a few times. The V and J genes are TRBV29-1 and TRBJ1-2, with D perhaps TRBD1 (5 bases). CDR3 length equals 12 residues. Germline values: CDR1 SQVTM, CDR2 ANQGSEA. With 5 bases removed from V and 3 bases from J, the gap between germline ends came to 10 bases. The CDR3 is CSVWGVDYGYTF. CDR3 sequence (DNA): TGCAGCGTTTGGGGCGTAGACTATGGCTACACCTTC.